Listed below are T cell receptor beta chains from one sample, sequenced in a study of blood T cell repertoires in COVID-19. Generated by immunoSEQ multiplex PCR, the TCRdb table keeps only in-frame clones and is missing some. The data hold around 330,000 clones, with 88% observed a single time. Sequenced input: peripheral blood. The receptors here all came from a woman aged 45-59 years with active or convalescent COVID-19. Each CDR3 is given with its conserved first and last residue. Each record gives: D gene, J gene, V gene, clone size, CDR3 protein, CDR3 DNA. The D gene is left open where the match is weak. Clone size appears in some rows only: once, few, many, or a class for an expanded clone.

NA	TRBJ2-1	TRBV27	NA	CASSYWDSSNLEQFF	TGTGCCAGCAGCTACTGGGACTCCTCCAACCTTGAGCAGTTCTTC
NA	TRBJ1-3	TRBV28	NA	CASSFGGESYSGNTIYF	TGTGCCAGCAGTTTTGGAGGGGAGTCATACTCTGGAAACACCATATATTTT
NA	TRBJ2-2	TRBV7-9	NA	CASSSSPTAGELFF	TGTGCCAGCAGCTCCTCCCCGACAGCCGGGGAGCTGTTTTTT
TRBD1	TRBJ2-2	TRBV30	NA	CAWSIAPRGTGELFF	TGTGCCTGGAGTATTGCCCCCAGGGGGACCGGGGAGCTGTTTTTT
TRBD1	TRBJ2-7	TRBV9	NA	CASSPSPGGGYEQYF	TGTGCCAGCAGCCCCAGCCCAGGGGGTGGGTACGAGCAGTACTTC
TRBD2	TRBJ2-2	TRBV30	NA	CAWTGTSGGTGELFF	TGTGCCTGGACAGGGACTAGCGGGGGAACCGGGGAGCTGTTTTTT
NA	TRBJ1-4	TRBV20-1	once	CSASAGGGEKLFF	TGCAGTGCTAGTGCGGGGGGAGGGGAAAAACTGTTTTTT
NA	TRBJ2-1	TRBV7-2	NA	CASSFGASKHNEQFF	TGTGCCAGCAGCTTTGGGGCTAGTAAGCACAATGAGCAGTTCTTC
TRBD1	TRBJ2-1	TRBV6-5	NA	CASSRGQEARWEFF	TGTGCCAGCAGTCGGGGACAGGAGGCACGGTGGGAGTTCTTC
TRBD1	TRBJ1-4	TRBV6-6	NA	CASSYDPGQLNEKLFF	TGTGCCAGCAGTTACGACCCGGGACAGCTCAATGAAAAACTGTTTTTT
NA	TRBJ1-6	TRBV3-1/TRBV3-2	NA	CASSQGGGETSGFTLHF	TGTGCCAGCAGCCAAGGAGGGGGGGAAACCTCGGGATTCACCCTCCACTTT
TRBD2	TRBJ2-1	TRBV30	NA	CAWSVSWGGKYNEQFF	TGTGCCTGGAGTGTTTCGTGGGGGGGAAAATACAATGAGCAGTTCTTC
NA	TRBJ1-2	TRBV18	few	CASSPTGTDGYTF	TGTGCCAGCTCACCCACAGGGACGGATGGCTACACCTTC
NA	TRBJ1-6	TRBV27	NA	CASSLSMTGKYSPLHF	TGTGCCAGCAGTTTATCCATGACAGGCAAATATTCACCCCTCCACTTT
NA	TRBJ1-1	TRBV5-1	NA	CASSLAGIFNTEAFF	TGCGCCAGCAGCTTGGCAGGGATTTTTAACACTGAAGCTTTCTTT
TRBD1	TRBJ2-1	TRBV3-1/TRBV3-2	NA	CASSQAWTGSNEQFF	TGTGCCAGCAGCCAAGCCTGGACAGGGTCCAATGAGCAGTTCTTC
TRBD1	TRBJ1-1	TRBV6-2/TRBV6-3	NA	CASSNRGVFAEAFF	TGTGCCAGCAGTAACAGGGGAGTCTTCGCTGAAGCTTTCTTT
NA	TRBJ1-2	TRBV18	NA	CASSPGTYHGYTF	TGTGCCAGCTCACCGGGGACATATCATGGCTACACCTTC
TRBD1	TRBJ1-5	TRBV28	NA	CASSLGQGYRQPQHF	TGTGCCAGCAGTCTGGGACAGGGGTATCGACAGCCCCAGCATTTT
NA	TRBJ1-2	TRBV6-5	NA	CASSYSGALDYGYTF	TGTGCCAGCAGTTACTCGGGGGCGCTAGACTATGGCTACACCTTC
NA	TRBJ1-1	TRBV7-9	NA	CASSLYPTEAFF	TGTGCCAGCAGCTTATATCCCACTGAAGCTTTCTTT
NA	TRBJ1-4	TRBV6-6	NA	CASSRTAIEKLFF	TGTGCCAGCAGTCGGACAGCGATAGAAAAACTGTTTTTT
NA	TRBJ1-1	TRBV21-1	NA	CASSKTSRQSPVGANTEAFF	TGTGCCAGCAGCAAAACGTCCCGACAGTCCCCAGTGGGGGCCAACACTGAAGCTTTCTTT
NA	TRBJ1-5	TRBV7-8	NA	CASSLVEEITQPQHF	TGTGCCAGCAGCTTAGTTGAGGAGATAACACAGCCCCAGCATTTT
TRBD1	TRBJ2-7	TRBV19	NA	CASSTRNRGDPYEQYF	TGTGCCAGTAGTACTCGAAACAGGGGGGATCCCTACGAGCAGTACTTC
NA	TRBJ2-7	TRBV29-1	NA	CSVEAGSYEQYF	TGCAGCGTTGAGGCAGGTTCCTACGAGCAGTACTTC
NA	TRBJ2-7	TRBV29-1	NA	CSVESGETYEQYF	TGCAGCGTTGAATCGGGGGAGACCTACGAGCAGTACTTC
NA	TRBJ1-5	TRBV21-1	NA	CASSKARTGRYQPQHF	TGTGCCAGCAGCAAGGCAAGGACAGGACGTTATCAGCCCCAGCATTTT
TRBD1	TRBJ1-2	TRBV9	NA	CASSAISTGYGYTF	TGTGCCAGCAGCGCAATATCGACAGGGTATGGCTACACCTTC
NA	TRBJ1-4	TRBV7-9	few	CASSSSWGVSNEKLFF	TGTGCCAGCAGCTCCTCGTGGGGGGTTAGTAATGAAAAACTGTTTTTT